This TCR beta chain was recovered during a study of T cells after yellow fever vaccination (dated by TCRdb to the late 2010s). At the level of the whole study: The SMART-Seq v4 Ultra Low Input RNA kit was used to prepare libraries from fractions with low cell numbers. To track T-cell clones before and after primary and booster YFV17D yellow fever vaccination, bulk TCR alpha and beta repertoires were sequenced longitudinally. Two healthy male donors, one aged 18 to 29 and one aged 30 to 40 years, made up the cohort. Blood was drawn at multiple timepoints before and after primary and secondary immunization, with bulk PBMC replicates and cell subsets isolated. Broader findings and caveats from the paper: Because only a couple of donors were included in the study, the extent to which the findings can be generalized is limited. Because abundant contaminating clonotypes from the bulk population could be contained in FACS-sorted repertoires, computational filtering was required. A small fraction of clonotypes appeared in both the CD4 and CD8 compartments, likely as a result of convergent recombination. Most clones expanded after primary vaccination were re-detected after the booster (almost 98% of CD4 and around 88% of CD8), suggesting broad memory maintenance. Compared with the primary T-cell response, the secondary T-cell response was faster but weaker, reaching its peak on day 5 rather than on day 15.

The germline V and J ends show losses of 6 bases and 1 base respectively, and no gene match explains 2 bases of the junction. As encoded in the germline V gene (reference sequence), CDR1 is DFQATT while CDR2 is SNEGSKA. The CDR3 starts with the cysteine, ends with the phenylalanine, and has 14 residues. Only the CDR3 region is kept as DNA, spanning 42 bases read in frame from base 1. This clonotype showed up many times. Its recognized antigen is unknown. No base-level quality is on record; no much larger clone is a single base apart. Interpreted using the paper, the treatment or condition label stands for: live attenuated yellow fever vaccine strain. At each blood-draw timepoint, two biological replicates of bulk PBMCs were collected. PBMCs were isolated from peripheral blood using a standard Ficoll-Paque protocol. RNA was extracted with TriZol from bulk PBMCs, CD4 and CD8 fractions, and dextramer-positive and dextramer-negative fractions.

The sequencer listed for this sample is Illumina NovaSeq 6000. TCR cDNA was synthesized by 5'RACE template switching, which introduced a universal primer site and unique molecular identifiers. Priming of cDNA synthesis was performed from both the TCR alpha and TCR beta constant segments. Libraries were amplified in two PCR steps, with sample barcodes and sequencing adapters added in the second step. Sequencing of libraries was performed on Illumina HiSeq 2500 (2x100 bp) or NovaSeq (2x150 bp). Regarding the original processing steps: MIGEC was used to demultiplex reads and collapse the reads into UMI consensus sequences, and MiXCR was used for V(D)J alignment. Vaccine-responding clonotypes were defined with edgeR using replicate PBMC samples, requiring FDR below 0.01 and a log2 fold change above 5 up to day 15. Each bulk clonotype was labeled CD4 or CD8 based on which sequenced repertoire, CD4 or CD8, contained the clonotype at higher abundance. The raw public reads went through TCRdb reprocessing: fastp at Q25, MiXCR clone calling, in-frame beta chains kept. CDR3 protein sequences are deduplicated, and each keeps its most common genes and DNA. These V and J calls originate from TCRdb's pipeline instead of the authors' own analysis. A total of over 300,000 distinct CDR3 sequences appear in this sample, over 4% of them only once. The ten largest make up roughly 24% of the sample.

The chain is made from TRBV20-1 and TRBJ2-2, with TRBD1 matching 10 junction bases. The sequence was obtained from a man between 18 and 35 years old who received the YFV17D yellow fever vaccine. This sample comprised PBMCs, obtained 5 days after the yellow fever booster vaccination. The nucleotide sequence is given as TGCAGTGCGAGGACAGGGGGGAACACCGGGGAGCTGTTTTTT. Translated, it gives CSARTGGNTGELFF.